The 4 T cell receptor beta chains listed next were all sequenced from one sample in a study of T cell repertoires in cytomegalovirus infection (dated by TCRdb to about 2019). Their target antigens are unknown. Sequencing was carried out with an Illumina HiSeq 1500. The public reads were reanalyzed by TCRdb: fastp trimming at Q25, MiXCR alignment, in-frame beta chains only. For every CDR3 protein sequence, its rows merge into one entry that carries the most common genes and DNA. The sample table lists approximately 310,000 distinct CDR3 sequences, approximately 25% of them with a count of one. The top ten clonotypes cover 13% of the sample. This specimen's treatment or condition label, per the study, means: in vitro stimulation with specific CMV peptide epitopes to enrich CMV-specific T cells. Sample: cultured PBMCs, taken from culture after CMV antigen stimulation. The origin of the receptors is a human donor in good health (CMV status not recorded). Some clones in this sample may be carry-over from other donors' samples.

This clonotype was observed a few times. The chain couples TRBV7-6 to TRBJ2-3; 7 bases are shared with TRBD2. CDR1 and CDR2 (germline): SGHVS, FNYEAQ. CDR3 size: 19 residues. V shed 4 bases, J shed 2 bases, and the junction held 18 bases outside the gene matches. The CDR3 DNA reads TGTGCCAGCAGCTCGATTAAGCGGGACCCCGAGTTACTCACAGATACGCAGTATTTT. Translated: CASSSIKRDPELLTDTQYF.

This chain connects TRBV6-2 or TRBV6-3 to TRBJ2-1, with TRBD2 matching over 9 bases. This CDR3 comprises 16 residues. Losses at the gene ends were 5 bases for V and 4 bases for J; bases not matched to a gene: 9. Looked up from germline, CDR1 is MNHEY and CDR2 is SVGEGT. The CDR3 region has the DNA TGTGCCAGCAGTCGGGCAACTAGCGGGCTTTACAATGAGCAGTTCTTC. This encodes CASSRATSGLYNEQFF.

This clonotype was recorded a few times. The chain employs TRBV7-2 and TRBJ2-1; TRBD2 agrees at 8 bases. The CDR3 is 17 amino acids. The V gene's germline CDR1 is SGHTA and CDR2 FQGNSA. The junction had 6 bases not matched to a gene; V was cut back by 1 base and J by 1 base. This chain's CDR3 is CASSLDLGGRSYNEQFF. The CDR3 nucleotides read TGTGCCAGCAGCTTAGACTTAGGCGGGAGGTCCTACAATGAGCAGTTCTTC.

V usage is TRBV5-3 and J usage is TRBJ2-1; D call uncertain. TRBV5-3 is noted as an ORF with a role that remains uncertain. The CDR3 length is 13 residues. Trimming cost V 10 bases and J 9 bases, with 20 bases left between them. This CDR3 is CAGSRSKSFEQFF. The CDR3 nucleotides read TGTGCCGGCAGCAGGAGTAAGAGCTTTGAGCAGTTCTTC.